The 20 T cell receptor beta chains presented below share a single source sample, sequenced in a study of blood T cells in healthy people across ages. For the second PCR, which ran for about 7 to 11 cycles, a sample-barcoded 5' primer and a J-beta primer mix were used. TCRdb fed the 5' RACE reads into MiXCR, producing one record per CDR3 protein. Of some 760,000 distinct CDR3 sequences in the sample, just under 25% were seen once. In addition, the sample was reused for a study of T cells of mothers and their children.

The sequencing sample was made of blood. The receptors come from a boy younger than 18 in good health.

This clonotype was seen more than once but under ten times. The rearrangement uses TRBV2 and TRBJ2-2; D remains ambiguous. The length of the CDR3 is 13 residues. Trimming took off 2 bases at V and 6 bases at J, with 7 bases between the two ends. The germline CDR1 and CDR2 sequences are SNHLY and FYNNEI. The CDR3 bases are TGTGCCAGCAGTGAAACGGGCCCCGGGGAGCTGTTTTTT. Translation: CASSETGPGELFF. The full variable domain, in which reference TRBV2 and TRBJ2-2 provide the parts outside the CDR3, is EPEVTQTPSHQVTQMGQEVILRCVPISNHLYFYWYRQILGQKVEFLVSFYNNEISEKSEIFDDQFSVERPDGSNFTLKIRSTKLEDSAMYFCASSETGPGELFFGEGSRLTVL.

This chain connects TRBV9 to TRBJ2-7; a weak D match, TRBD2 (6 bases). Trimming left V 0 bases short and J 2 bases short, with 12 bases between. The germline CDR1 and CDR2 sequences are SGDLS and YYNGEE. This CDR3 is 15 amino acids long. CDR3 sequence (DNA): TGTGCCAGCAGCGTAGCGGGTAGCGGTGCCTACGAGCAGTACTTC. Amino acids: CASSVAGSGAYEQYF. The variable domain in full, completed from reference TRBV9 and TRBJ2-7, reads DSGVTQTPKHLITATGQRVTLRCSPRSGDLSVYWYQQSLDQGLQFLIQYYNGEERAKGNILERFSAQQFPDLHSELNLSSLELGDSALYFCASSVAGSGAYEQYFGPGTRLTVT.

This clonotype was counted at least ten times. The chain employs TRBV7-2 and TRBJ1-2; D gene ambiguous. The CDR3 sequence is 12 residues long. Trimming removed 6 bases at V and 4 bases at J, with 9 bases between. Germline loops: CDR1 SGHTA, CDR2 FQGNSA. The CDR3 nucleotides read TGTGCCAGCAGTTTGGTTGGCTATGGCTACACCTTC. This codes for CASSLVGYGYTF.

The rearrangement joins TRBV11-1 to TRBJ2-1, with D possibly matching TRBD1 (5 bases). This CDR3 has 17 amino acids. Trimming stripped 1 base from V and 8 bases from J, with 21 bases between. In germline, CDR1 is SGHAT, CDR2 FQDESV (reference sequence). In DNA, the CDR3 is TGTGCCAGCAGCTTAGTTAACCAGGGTCTGGGTAGAGATGAGCAGTTCTTC. As protein: CASSLVNQGLGRDEQFF.

The chain combines TRBV2 with TRBJ2-7; D is tentatively TRBD1 or TRBD2 (5 bases each). Germline-derived CDR1 and CDR2 are SNHLY and FYNNEI. The CDR3 spans 24 residues. V lost 6 bases, J lost 0 bases, and 42 bases lay in between. The CDR3: CASRELPGPTTSSWFYTNSYEQYF. The CDR3 region has the DNA TGTGCCAGCAGGGAACTCCCGGGACCGACTACTAGTTCTTGGTTCTACACCAACTCCTACGAGCAGTACTTC.

The rearrangement links TRBV6-2 or TRBV6-3 to TRBJ2-2, with a tentative D call TRBD2 (6 bases). The ends were cut back, 5 bases at V and 2 bases at J, with 15 bases in the middle. CDR1 is MNHEY, CDR2 SVGEGT, per germline. CDR3 size: 16 residues. This chain's CDR3 is CASSRGGIPNTGELFF. As DNA, the CDR3 is TGTGCCAGCAGTAGGGGAGGTATCCCAAACACCGGGGAGCTGTTTTTT.

This clonotype was counted ten times or more. The chain uses TRBV5-1 and TRBJ2-1; D is unresolved. Trimming removed 6 bases from V and 6 bases from J, with 7 bases in between. The CDR3 runs to 11 residues. Germline assignment: CDR1 SGHRS and CDR2 YFSETQ. The CDR3, as DNA: TGCGCCAGCACCCTGGGCAATGAGCAGTTCTTC. It codes for CASTLGNEQFF.

This clonotype has a handful of counts. V gene TRBV5-6 combines with J gene TRBJ2-5; D is perhaps TRBD1 or TRBD2 (5 bases each). The CDR3 consists of 16 residues. V was shortened by 4 bases and J by 5 bases, with 21 bases between the two germline ends. Germline CDR1 and CDR2: SGHDT and YYEEEE. The CDR3: CASSPGTPTPSETQYF. CDR3 sequence (DNA): TGTGCCAGCAGCCCCGGGACCCCGACCCCATCTGAGACCCAGTACTTC.

This clonotype has just a few counts. This chain joins TRBV10-2 and TRBJ2-1; 8 bases are a match to TRBD1. Trimming removed 0 bases from V and 3 bases from J; junction bases left unmatched: 4. CDR1 WSHSY and CDR2 SAAADI come from the germline V gene. The CDR3 consists of 16 residues. As DNA, the CDR3 is TGCGCCAGCAGTGAGTCGAGAACAGGGGGCTACAATGAGCAGTTCTTC. It specifies CASSESRTGGYNEQFF.

The V call is TRBV5-1, the J call TRBJ1-4; a possible D gene is TRBD1 (5 bases). This CDR3 is built from 16 residues. Germline V gene data show CDR1 as SGHRS and CDR2 as YFSETQ. V was pared by 3 bases and J by 4 bases, with 16 bases between. The CDR3 is CASSWAGRGFNEKLFF. In DNA form, the CDR3 reads TGCGCCAGCAGCTGGGCAGGAAGGGGATTTAATGAAAAACTGTTTTTT. The full variable domain, with the rest looked up from reference TRBV5-1 and TRBJ1-4, is KAGVTQTPRYLIKTRGQQVTLSCSPISGHRSVSWYQQTPGQGLQFLFEYFSETQRNKGNFPGRFSGRQFSNSRSEMNVSTLELGDSALYLCASSWAGRGFNEKLFFGSGTQLSVL.

This clonotype was picked up a small number of times. The CDR3 region has the DNA TGTGCCAGCAGCTCGGAGGGGCGGATCTATGGCTACACCTTC. This encodes CASSSEGRIYGYTF. J is TRBJ1-2 and V is TRBV7-9; D may be TRBD1 (5 bases). The CDR3 loop spans 14 amino acids. Trimming removed 4 bases at V and 4 bases at J, with 13 bases between. CDR1 and CDR2 from the germline V gene are SEHNR and FQNEAQ (reference sequence).

This clonotype came up a few times. The CDR3: CSVLGGPGQGIDTQYF. The CDR3 DNA sequence: TGCAGCGTTTTGGGGGGTCCGGGACAGGGAATAGATACGCAGTATTTT. The chain carries TRBV29-1 and TRBJ2-3; 9 bases map to TRBD1. This CDR3 comprises 16 residues. V was pared by 5 bases and J by 5 bases, with 14 bases of the junction left unmatched. Germline V CDR1 and CDR2: SQVTM, ANQGSEA.

This chain joins TRBV20-1 and TRBJ2-6, with 7 bases that match TRBD2. J was trimmed by 0 bases and V by 6 bases; bases with no gene match: 8. The CDR3 runs to 16 residues. From germline, CDR1 is DFQATT and CDR2 SNEGSKA (reference sequence). CDR3 nucleotides: TGCAGTGCCCGGGGGGTGATAGCCTCTGGGGCCAACGTCCTGACTTTC. Its translation: CSARGVIASGANVLTF.

The chain is built from TRBV7-2 and TRBJ2-7; TRBD2 aligns across 7 bases. Germline trimming cut 1 base from V and 6 bases from J; bases unmatched to any gene: 12. The germline V gene has CDR1 SGHTA and CDR2 FQGNSA. The CDR3 runs to 16 residues. CDR3 sequence reads: CASSLGLEFWGGEQYF. CDR3 in DNA: TGTGCCAGCAGCTTAGGCCTGGAATTCTGGGGGGGCGAGCAGTACTTC.

This clonotype has more than one count but fewer than ten. Compared with germline, one end of the junction differs, possibly owing to a read error. The chain combines TRBV20-1 with TRBJ2-4; D possibly corresponds to TRBD1 (6 bases). Germline loops: CDR1 DFQATT, CDR2 SNEGSKA (reference sequence). CDR3 length: 12 residues. The CDR3 reads CSARLAGDIQYF. The DNA for the CDR3 is TGCAGTGCTAGACTAGCCGGGGACATTCAATACTTC.

The V and J genes are TRBV5-1 and TRBJ2-7; 12 nucleotides agree with TRBD1. This CDR3 comprises 15 residues. V trimming: 1 base; J trimming: 5 bases; junction bases outside the gene matches: 4. Germline CDR1 SGHRS, CDR2 YFSETQ. The DNA of the CDR3 is TGCGCCAGCAGCTTGTCGGGGACAGGGGGCGACGAGCAGTACGTC. It yields the protein CASSLSGTGGDEQYV.

This clonotype was counted between two and nine times. This rearrangement joins TRBV30 to TRBJ2-1; TRBD2 might be the D (6 bases). This CDR3 is 11 amino acids long. Trimming cost V 5 bases and J 7 bases, with 9 bases left between them. The germline V gene encodes CDR1 GTSNPN and CDR2 SVGIG (reference sequence). CDR3: CAWGSGNEQFF. CDR3 nucleotides: TGTGCCTGGGGAAGCGGGAATGAGCAGTTCTTC.

A few counts support this clonotype. This chain connects TRBV25-1 to TRBJ2-2; D may be TRBD2 (5 bases). Germline V lookup: CDR1 MGHDK, CDR2 SYGVNS. The length of the CDR3 is 12 residues. V lost 1 base and J lost 10, with 7 bases in between. The CDR3 DNA sequence: TGTGCCAGCAGTGAATCTAGCCTGGAGCTGTTTTTT. It is translated as CASSESSLELFF.

The rearrangement joins TRBV5-5 to TRBJ2-4; possible D gene TRBD1, 5 bases. In germline, CDR1 is SGHKS, CDR2 YYEKEE (reference sequence). V shed 4 bases and J shed 5 bases, with 16 bases lying between them. This CDR3 is built from 15 residues. The CDR3 coding sequence is TGTGCCAGCAGCCCGATGTCTCCAGGGCAAAACATTCAGTACTTC. This codes for CASSPMSPGQNIQYF. The full variable domain, with the rest looked up from reference TRBV5-5 and TRBJ2-4, is DAGVTQSPTHLIKTRGQQVTLRCSPISGHKSVSWYQQVLGQGPQFIFQYYEKEERGRGNFPDRFSARQFPNYSSELNVNALLLGDSALYLCASSPMSPGQNIQYFGAGTRLSVL.

The chain employs TRBV7-3 and TRBJ2-3; 12 bases match TRBD2. CDR3 length: 15 amino acids. The V segment lost 5 bases and the J segment 4 bases; nucleotides outside the gene matches: 4. Germline V gene data show CDR1 as SGHTA and CDR2 as FQGTGA. The CDR3 loop is CASSPSGRVADTQYF. The CDR3 coding sequence is TGTGCCAGCAGCCCTAGCGGGAGGGTCGCAGATACGCAGTATTTT. Combining the CDR3 with reference TRBV7-3 and TRBJ2-3 gives the whole variable domain GAGVSQTPSNKVTEKGKYVELRCDPISGHTALYWYRQSLGQGPEFLIYFQGTGAADDSGLPNDRFFAVRPEGSVSTLKIQRTERGDSAVYLCASSPSGRVADTQYFGPGTRLTVL.